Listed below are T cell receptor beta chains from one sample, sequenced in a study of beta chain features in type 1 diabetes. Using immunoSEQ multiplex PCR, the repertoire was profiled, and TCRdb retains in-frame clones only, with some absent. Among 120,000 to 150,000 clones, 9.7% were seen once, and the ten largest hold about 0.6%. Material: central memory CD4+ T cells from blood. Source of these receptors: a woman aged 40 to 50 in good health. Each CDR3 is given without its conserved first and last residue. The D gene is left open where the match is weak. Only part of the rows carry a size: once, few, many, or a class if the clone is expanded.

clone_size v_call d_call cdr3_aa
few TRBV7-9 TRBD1 ASSSSGTGATEAF
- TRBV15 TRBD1 ATSENRDRNTGELF
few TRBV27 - ASSWGLLAKNIQY
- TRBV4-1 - ASSLKVDRHYGYT
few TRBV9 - ASSAMVGGNQNTEAF
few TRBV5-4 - ASSPAGGKAPLH
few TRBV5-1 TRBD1 ASSPRQGYEQY
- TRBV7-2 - ASSVSGQETQY
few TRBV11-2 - ASSHPGGDSPLH
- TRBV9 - ASSVALWQAGDSYNSPLH
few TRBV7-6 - ASSPRQVGDYGYT
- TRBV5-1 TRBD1 ASSPGTGAQETQY
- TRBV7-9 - ASSLGPGFNQPQH
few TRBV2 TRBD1 ASRVTGGGNQPQH
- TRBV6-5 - ASRLTGAGGYT
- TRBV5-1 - ASNLRPGIQEKLF
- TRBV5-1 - ASSLGGLQDTQY
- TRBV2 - ASSVGQAQADTQY
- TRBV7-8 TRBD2 ASSQSSGGALTGELF
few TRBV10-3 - AISESSQEYGYT
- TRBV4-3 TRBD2 ASSQEVGLAGSFLKNIQY
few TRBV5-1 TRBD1 ASSLGGQGSTQETQY
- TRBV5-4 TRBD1 ASSSLQGNYGYT
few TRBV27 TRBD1 ASSLRTAGGYNEQF
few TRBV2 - ASSEEGIDYGYT
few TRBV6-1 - ASSAQDSMNTEAF
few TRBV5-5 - ASSLRSGTRYNEQF
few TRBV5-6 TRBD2 ASSFLAGAGSTDTQY
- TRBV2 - ASFQEQGYGYT
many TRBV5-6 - ASSLSTGQPQH
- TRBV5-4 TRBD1 ASSSGTGGLYGYT
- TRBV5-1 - ASSISQGIGQETQY
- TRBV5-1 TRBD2 ASSLGRGALNEQF
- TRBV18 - ASSWRAENTGELF
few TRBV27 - AGAGGTPSGNTIY
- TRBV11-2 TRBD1 ASSPTQGAYNEQF
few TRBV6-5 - ASREYRGGKLF
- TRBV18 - ASSPALGTDTEAF
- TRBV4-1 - ASSQGGAGNTGELF
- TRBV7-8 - ASSLKRTQETQY
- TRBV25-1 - ASRGHFRDTEAF
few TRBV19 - ASIDRASVDYT
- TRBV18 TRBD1 ASSPDRERENGYT
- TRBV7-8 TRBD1 ASSERPGQGGYGYT
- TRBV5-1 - ASAISYEQY
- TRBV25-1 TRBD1 ASSEGQLNEKLF
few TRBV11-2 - ASHSLRGRRVHGYT
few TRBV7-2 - ASSRGMNTEAF
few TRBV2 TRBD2 ASKQTGGIQY
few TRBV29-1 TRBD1 SVGSRTGTEAF